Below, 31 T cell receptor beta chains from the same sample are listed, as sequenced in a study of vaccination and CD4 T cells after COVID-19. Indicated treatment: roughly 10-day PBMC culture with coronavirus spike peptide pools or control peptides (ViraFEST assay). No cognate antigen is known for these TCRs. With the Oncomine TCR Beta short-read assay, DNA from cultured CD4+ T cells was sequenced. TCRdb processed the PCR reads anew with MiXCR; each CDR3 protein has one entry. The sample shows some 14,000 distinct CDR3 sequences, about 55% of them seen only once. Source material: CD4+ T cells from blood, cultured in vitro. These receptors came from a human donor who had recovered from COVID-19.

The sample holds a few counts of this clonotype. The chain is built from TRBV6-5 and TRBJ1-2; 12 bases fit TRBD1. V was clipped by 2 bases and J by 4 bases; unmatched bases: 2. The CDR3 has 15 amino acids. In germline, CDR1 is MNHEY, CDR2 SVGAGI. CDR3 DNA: TGTGCCAGCAGTTACGGGACAGGGGGCTTCTATGGCTACACCTTC. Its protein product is CASSYGTGGFYGYTF.

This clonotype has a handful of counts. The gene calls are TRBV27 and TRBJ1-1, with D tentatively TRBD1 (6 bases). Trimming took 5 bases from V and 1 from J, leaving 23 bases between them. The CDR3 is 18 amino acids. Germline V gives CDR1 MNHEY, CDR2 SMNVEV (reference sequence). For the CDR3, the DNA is TGTGCCAGCAGTCCTTATATGGCCATGACAGGCAGGAACACTGAAGCTTTCTTT. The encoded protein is CASSPYMAMTGRNTEAFF.

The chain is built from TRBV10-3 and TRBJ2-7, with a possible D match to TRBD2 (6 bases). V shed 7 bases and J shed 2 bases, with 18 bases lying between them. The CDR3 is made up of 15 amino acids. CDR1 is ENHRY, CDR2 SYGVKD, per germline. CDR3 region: CAIKALAGGAYEQYF. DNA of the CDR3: TGTGCCATCAAGGCCTTAGCCGGAGGGGCCTACGAGCAGTACTTC.

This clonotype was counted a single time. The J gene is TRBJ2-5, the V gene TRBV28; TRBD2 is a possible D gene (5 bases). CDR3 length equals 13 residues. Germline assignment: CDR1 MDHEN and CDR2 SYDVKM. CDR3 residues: CASRDDNEETQYF. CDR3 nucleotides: TGTGCATCTCGGGATGACAATGAAGAGACCCAGTACTTC.

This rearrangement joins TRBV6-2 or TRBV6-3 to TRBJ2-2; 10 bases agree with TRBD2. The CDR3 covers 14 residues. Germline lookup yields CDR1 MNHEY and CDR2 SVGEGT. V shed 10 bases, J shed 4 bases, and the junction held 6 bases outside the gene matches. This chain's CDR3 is CATLAGVTTGELFF. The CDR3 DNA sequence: TGTGCCACCCTAGCGGGGGTGACCACCGGGGAGCTGTTTTTT.

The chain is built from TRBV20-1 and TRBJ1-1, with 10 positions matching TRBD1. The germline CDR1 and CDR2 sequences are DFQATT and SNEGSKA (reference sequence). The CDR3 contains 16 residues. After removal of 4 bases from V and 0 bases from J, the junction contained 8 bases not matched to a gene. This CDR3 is CSAILDRGIMNTEAFF. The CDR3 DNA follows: TGCAGTGCTATCCTGGACAGGGGGATTATGAACACTGAAGCTTTCTTT.

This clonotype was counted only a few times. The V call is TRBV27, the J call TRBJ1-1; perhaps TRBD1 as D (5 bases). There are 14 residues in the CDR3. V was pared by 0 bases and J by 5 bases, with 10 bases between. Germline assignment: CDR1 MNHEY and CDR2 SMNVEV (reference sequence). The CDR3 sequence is CASSLSGVGTEAFF. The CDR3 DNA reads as TGTGCCAGCAGTTTATCGGGGGTTGGGACTGAAGCTTTCTTT.

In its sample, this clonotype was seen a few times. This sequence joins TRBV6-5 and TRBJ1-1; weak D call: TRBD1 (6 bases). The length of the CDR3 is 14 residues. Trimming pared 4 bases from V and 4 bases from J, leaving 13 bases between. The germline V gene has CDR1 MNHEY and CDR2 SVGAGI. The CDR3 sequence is CASSSAQGVTEAFF. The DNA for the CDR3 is TGTGCCAGCAGTTCAGCACAGGGAGTCACTGAAGCTTTCTTT.

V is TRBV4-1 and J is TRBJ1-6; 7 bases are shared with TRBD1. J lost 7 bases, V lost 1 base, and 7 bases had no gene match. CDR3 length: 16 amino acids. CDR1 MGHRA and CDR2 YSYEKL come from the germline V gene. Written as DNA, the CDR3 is TGCGCCAGCAGCCAAGGACAGGGACGACCCAATTCACCCCTCCACTTT. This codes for CASSQGQGRPNSPLHF.

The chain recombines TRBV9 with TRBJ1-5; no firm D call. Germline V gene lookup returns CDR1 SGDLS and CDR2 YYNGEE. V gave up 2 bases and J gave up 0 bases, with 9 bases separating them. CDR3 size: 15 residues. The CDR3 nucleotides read TGTGCCAGCAGCGTTGGGAGCTCTAGCAATCAGCCCCAGCATTTT. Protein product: CASSVGSSSNQPQHF.

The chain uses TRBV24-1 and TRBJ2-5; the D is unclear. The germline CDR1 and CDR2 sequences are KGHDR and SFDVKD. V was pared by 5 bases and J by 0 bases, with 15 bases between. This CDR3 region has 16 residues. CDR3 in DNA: TGTGCCACCAGTGGGTTGAAAGCTGCTGACCAAGAGACCCAGTACTTC. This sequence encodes CATSGLKAADQETQYF.

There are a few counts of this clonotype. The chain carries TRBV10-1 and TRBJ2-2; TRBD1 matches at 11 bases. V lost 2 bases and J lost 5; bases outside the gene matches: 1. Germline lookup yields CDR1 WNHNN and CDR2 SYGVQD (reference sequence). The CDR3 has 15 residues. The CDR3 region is CASSEGTGGTGELFF. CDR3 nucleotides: TGCGCCAGCAGTGAGGGGACAGGGGGAACCGGGGAGCTGTTTTTT.

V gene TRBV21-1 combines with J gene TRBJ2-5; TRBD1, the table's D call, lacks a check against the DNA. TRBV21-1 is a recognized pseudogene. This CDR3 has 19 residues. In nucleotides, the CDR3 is TGTGCCAGCAGCAAAACTTTCCTCTTCGAAGGACAGGTTCAAGAGACCCAGTACTTC. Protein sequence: CASSKTFLFEGQVQETQYF.

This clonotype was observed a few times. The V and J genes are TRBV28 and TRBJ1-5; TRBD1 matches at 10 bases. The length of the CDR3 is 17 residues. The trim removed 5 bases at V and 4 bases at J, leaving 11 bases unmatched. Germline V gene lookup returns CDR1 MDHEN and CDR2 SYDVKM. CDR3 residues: CASSPRTGGYRNQPQHF. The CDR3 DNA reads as TGTGCCAGCAGTCCGAGGACAGGGGGTTATAGGAATCAGCCCCAGCATTTT. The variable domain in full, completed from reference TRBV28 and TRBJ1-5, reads DVKVTQSSRYLVKRTGEKVFLECVQDMDHENMFWYRQDPGLGLRLIYFSYDVKMKEKGDIPEGYSVSREKKERFSLILESASTNQTSMYLCASSPRTGGYRNQPQHFGDGTRLSIL.

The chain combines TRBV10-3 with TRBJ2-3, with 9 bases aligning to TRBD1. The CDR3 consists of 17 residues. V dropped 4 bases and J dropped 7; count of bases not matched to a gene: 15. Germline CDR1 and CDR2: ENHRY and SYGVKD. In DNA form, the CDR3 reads TGTGCCATCAGTGCCCACAGGGGGCCCCAACTGACCTATACGCAGTATTTT. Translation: CAISAHRGPQLTYTQYF.

CDR3 bases: TGTGCCAGCAGGGACAGGGGAGAGACCCAGTACTTC. Translation gives CASRDRGETQYF. The chain couples TRBV2 to TRBJ2-5, with 9 nucleotides matching TRBD1. With 6 bases clipped from V and 4 bases from J, the junction kept 0 bases outside the gene matches. The V gene's germline CDR1 is SNHLY and CDR2 FYNNEI. The CDR3 covers 12 residues.

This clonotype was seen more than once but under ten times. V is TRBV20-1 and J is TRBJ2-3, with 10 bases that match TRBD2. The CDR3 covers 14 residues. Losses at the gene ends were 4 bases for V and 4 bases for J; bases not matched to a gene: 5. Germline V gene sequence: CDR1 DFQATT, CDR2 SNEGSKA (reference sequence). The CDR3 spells CSATSSGRPDTQYF. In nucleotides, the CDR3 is TGCAGTGCTACTTCTAGCGGGAGACCAGATACGCAGTATTTT.

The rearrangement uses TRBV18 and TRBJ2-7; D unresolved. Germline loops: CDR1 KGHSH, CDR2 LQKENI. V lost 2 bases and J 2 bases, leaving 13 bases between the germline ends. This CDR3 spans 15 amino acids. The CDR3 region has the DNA TGTGCCAGCTCACCAGGGCCGGCGGCGGCCTACGAGCAGTACTTC. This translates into CASSPGPAAAYEQYF.

Written as DNA, the CDR3 is TGTGCCACGCGAGGACAGGGTCTCTACGAGCAGTACTTC. Translating it yields CATRGQGLYEQYF. The chain combines TRBV11-2 with TRBJ2-7; 8 bases match TRBD1. Losses at the gene ends were 10 bases for V and 3 bases for J; bases not matched to a gene: 8. CDR1 is SGHAT, CDR2 FQNNGV, per germline. The CDR3 is made up of 13 amino acids.

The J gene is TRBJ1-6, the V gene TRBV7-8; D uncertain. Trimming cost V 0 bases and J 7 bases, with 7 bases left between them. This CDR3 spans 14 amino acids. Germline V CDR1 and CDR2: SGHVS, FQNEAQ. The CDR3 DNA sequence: TGTGCCAGCAGCTTAGCGAGTCCCAATTCACCCCTCCACTTT. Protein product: CASSLASPNSPLHF.

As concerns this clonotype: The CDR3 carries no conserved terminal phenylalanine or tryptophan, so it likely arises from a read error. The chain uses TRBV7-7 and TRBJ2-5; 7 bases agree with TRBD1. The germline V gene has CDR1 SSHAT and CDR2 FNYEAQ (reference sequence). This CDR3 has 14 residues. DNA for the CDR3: TGTGCTAGCAGCCCGACAGGGTTAGGCGAGACCCAGTACTAC. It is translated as CASSPTGLGETQYY.

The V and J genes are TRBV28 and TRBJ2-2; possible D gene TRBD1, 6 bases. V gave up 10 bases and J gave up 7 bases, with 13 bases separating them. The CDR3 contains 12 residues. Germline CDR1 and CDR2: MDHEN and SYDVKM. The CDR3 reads CAITGSVGELFF. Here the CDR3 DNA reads TGTGCCATCACAGGGAGTGTCGGGGAGCTGTTTTTT.

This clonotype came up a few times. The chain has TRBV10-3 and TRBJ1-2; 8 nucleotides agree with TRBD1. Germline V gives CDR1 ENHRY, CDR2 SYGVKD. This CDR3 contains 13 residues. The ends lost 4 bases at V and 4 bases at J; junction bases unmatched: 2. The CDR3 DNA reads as TGTGCCATCAGTGGGGGACAGGCCTATGGCTACACCTTC. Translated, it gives CAISGGQAYGYTF.

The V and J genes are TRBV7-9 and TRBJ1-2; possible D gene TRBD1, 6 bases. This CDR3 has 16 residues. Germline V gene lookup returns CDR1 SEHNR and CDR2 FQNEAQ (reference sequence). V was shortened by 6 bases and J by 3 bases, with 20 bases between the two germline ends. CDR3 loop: CASSQQGLGADYGYTF. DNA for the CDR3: TGTGCCAGCAGTCAGCAGGGGCTGGGGGCAGACTATGGCTACACCTTC.

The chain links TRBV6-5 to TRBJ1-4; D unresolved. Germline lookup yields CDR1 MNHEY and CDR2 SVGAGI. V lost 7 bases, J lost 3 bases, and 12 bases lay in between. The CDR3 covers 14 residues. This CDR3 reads CASTYWDANEKLFF. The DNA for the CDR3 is TGTGCCAGCACTTATTGGGATGCTAATGAAAAACTGTTTTTT.

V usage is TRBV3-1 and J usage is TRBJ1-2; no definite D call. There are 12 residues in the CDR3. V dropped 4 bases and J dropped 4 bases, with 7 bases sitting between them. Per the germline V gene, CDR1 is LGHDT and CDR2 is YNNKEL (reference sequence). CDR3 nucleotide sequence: TGTGCCAGCAGCCCCCTGGGCTATGGCTACACCTTC. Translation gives CASSPLGYGYTF.

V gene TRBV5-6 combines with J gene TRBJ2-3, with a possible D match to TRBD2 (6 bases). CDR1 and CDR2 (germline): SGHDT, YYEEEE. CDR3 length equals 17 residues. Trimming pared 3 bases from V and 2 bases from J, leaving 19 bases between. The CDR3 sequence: CASSSGTPHLPTDTQYF. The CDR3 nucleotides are TGTGCCAGCAGCTCCGGGACTCCTCACCTCCCCACAGATACGCAGTATTTT. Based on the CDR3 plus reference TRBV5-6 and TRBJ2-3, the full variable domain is DAGVTQSPTHLIKTRGQQVTLRCSPKSGHDTVSWYQQALGQGPQFIFQYYEEEERQRGNFPDRFSGHQFPNYSSELNVNALLLGDSALYLCASSSGTPHLPTDTQYFGPGTRLTVL.

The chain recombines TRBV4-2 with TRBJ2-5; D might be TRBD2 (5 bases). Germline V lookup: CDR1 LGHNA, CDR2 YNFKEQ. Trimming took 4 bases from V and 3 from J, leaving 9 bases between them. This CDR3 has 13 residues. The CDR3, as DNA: TGTGCCAGCAGCCGAGACGGGGAAGAGACCCAGTACTTC. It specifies CASSRDGEETQYF.

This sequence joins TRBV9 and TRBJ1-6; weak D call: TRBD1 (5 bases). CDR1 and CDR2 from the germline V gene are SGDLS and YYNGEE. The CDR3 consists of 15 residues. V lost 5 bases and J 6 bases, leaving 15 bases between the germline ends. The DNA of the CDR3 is TGTGCCAGCAGGGAAGGGACCGCAAGTAATTCACCCCTCCACTTT. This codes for CASREGTASNSPLHF.

The CDR3 sequence is CSARGDRGLSHEQYF. CDR3 nucleotide sequence: TGCAGTGCTAGAGGGGACAGGGGGCTGTCTCACGAGCAGTACTTC. The chain joins TRBV20-1 to TRBJ2-7; 12 bases map to TRBD1. The V segment lost 1 base and the J segment 5 bases; nucleotides outside the gene matches: 6. Germline assignment: CDR1 DFQATT and CDR2 SNEGSKA (reference sequence). The CDR3 contains 15 residues.

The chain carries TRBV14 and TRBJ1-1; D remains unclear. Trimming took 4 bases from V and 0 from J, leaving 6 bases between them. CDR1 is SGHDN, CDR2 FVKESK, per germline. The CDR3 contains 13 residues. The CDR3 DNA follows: TGTGCCAGCAGCCCGGACTTGAACACTGAAGCTTTCTTT. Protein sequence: CASSPDLNTEAFF.